The T cell receptor beta chain described here comes from a study of tumor and adjacent non-tumor tissue in lung cancer. Looking at the study overall: The cohort had under 15 adenocarcinoma, a couple of squamous cell and 1 small cell patients. Aged roughly 30 to 76 years, patients included fewer than 11 men and about 5 women with stage I to III disease. General study results and limits: Tumor TCR diversity, when higher, was linked to shorter survival.

Trimming took 6 bases from V and 3 from J, leaving 11 bases between them. CDR1 and CDR2 (germline): MNHNY, SVGAGI (reference sequence). The CDR3 runs 13 residues. No cell sorting was done before RNA was extracted from the tissue. The normal lung tissue was taken more than 3 cm from the tumor edge. As to this clonotype: Antigen unknown.

TCRbeta libraries were built with three rounds of nested PCR, modified from ARM-PCR. TCRdb used MiXCR to reprocess the multiplex PCR reads, holding one entry per CDR3 protein. The sample contains 52,000 or so distinct CDR3 sequences, about 70% of which appear only once. The receptor was derived from a woman aged 60-75 years with non-small cell lung cancer. This chain connects TRBV6-6 to TRBJ1-1; no firm D call. Sequences were obtained from distant non-tumor lung tissue. The CDR3: CASSAERDTEAFF. The CDR3 nucleotides are TGTGCCAGCAGCGCGGAGCGGGACACTGAAGCTTTCTTT.